Presented here are 19 T cell receptor beta chains from one specimen sequenced in a study of shared clonotypes between healthy human individuals. Here immunoSEQ multiplex PCR was the method, and the copy in TCRdb shows in-frame clones only, minus some. The table has 2 million or so clones, about 95% seen once. Naivety among CD8 cells was defined by CD45RO negativity and positive CCR7 selection, thereby excluding terminally differentiated effector memory CD45RA+ cells. Sample: naive CD8+ T cells sorted from blood. The receptors were gathered from a man between 18 and 29 years old in good health.

The CDR3 is CASSLVTPVPGNTIYF. In nucleotides, the CDR3 is TGTGCCAGCAGTTTAGTGACACCGGTGCCTGGAAACACCATATATTTT. The chain has TRBV27 and TRBJ1-3, with D hard to call. The CDR3 extends over 16 amino acids. The V gene's germline CDR1 is MNHEY and CDR2 SMNVEV (reference sequence). The V end lost 2 bases, the J end lost 2 bases, and 13 bases lay between the germline ends.

This chain connects TRBV6-6 to TRBJ2-3; either TRBD1 or TRBD2 may supply D (6 bases each). CDR1 is MNHNY, CDR2 SVGAGI, per germline (reference sequence). Between the trimmed V and J ends, which lost 4 bases and 6 bases, there was a span of 14 bases. This CDR3 has 14 residues. The CDR3 DNA reads as TGTGCCAGCAGTTCCTTGGAGGGGGGTGATACGCAGTATTTT. Translation gives CASSSLEGGDTQYF.

The chain combines TRBV9 with TRBJ2-2; D is possibly TRBD2 (6 bases). V shed 1 base and J shed 4 bases, with 14 bases lying between them. The CDR3 runs to 16 residues. CDR1 SGDLS and CDR2 YYNGEE come from the germline V gene. The CDR3 bases are TGTGCCAGCAGCGTAATCCCGGGAGTGAGCACCGGGGAGCTGTTTTTT. Protein: CASSVIPGVSTGELFF.

V usage is TRBV7-9 and J usage is TRBJ2-7; D is unclear. The CDR3 consists of 12 residues. The germline V and J ends were trimmed by 5 bases and 5 bases, with 10 bases remaining between them. Per germline, CDR1 SEHNR and CDR2 FQNEAQ (reference sequence). The CDR3 DNA follows: TGTGCCAGCAGCGCAAACCTGGACGAGCAGTACTTC. It encodes CASSANLDEQYF.

The count of this clone is one. The V call is TRBV5-4, the J call TRBJ1-5; no clear D. Trimming removed 7 bases at V and 1 base at J, with 18 bases between. Germline values: CDR1 SGHNT, CDR2 YYREEE (reference sequence). This CDR3 is built from 16 residues. CDR3 amino acids: CASGSDGGGSNQPQHF. CDR3 DNA sequence: TGTGCCAGCGGCAGCGACGGAGGAGGGAGCAATCAGCCCCAGCATTTT.

This clone was observed once. This chain links TRBV29-1 with TRBJ2-7; the D gene is possibly TRBD2 (6 bases). The CDR3 is 14 amino acids. The germline gives CDR1 SQVTM, CDR2 ANQGSEA. V lost 6 bases and J lost 2, with 17 bases in between. The CDR3 DNA sequence: TGCAGCGTCTTACCGGGACTTAAACCCTACGAGCAGTACTTC. Amino acids: CSVLPGLKPYEQYF.

V and J are TRBV6-1 and TRBJ1-5, with D unclear. Germline V lookup: CDR1 MNHNS, CDR2 SASEGT. V gave up 0 bases and J gave up 6 bases, with 9 bases separating them. The CDR3 runs to 14 residues. CDR3 sequence: CASSEALGFQPQHF. The CDR3 nucleotides read TGTGCCAGCAGTGAAGCGCTGGGGTTTCAGCCCCAGCATTTT.

About this clone itself: Other DNA sequences in the sample encode the same CDR3. This chain uses TRBV4-1 with TRBJ2-1, with no clear D. Germline loops: CDR1 MGHRA, CDR2 YSYEKL. CDR3 size: 14 residues. V lost 0 bases and J lost 4, with 7 bases in between. CDR3 sequence reads: CASSQDPVYNEQFF. Written as DNA, the CDR3 is TGCGCCAGCAGCCAAGATCCAGTGTACAATGAGCAGTTCTTC.

The V gene is TRBV7-9, the J gene TRBJ1-5; the match to TRBD1 covers 9 bases. Germline trimming cut 1 base from V and 6 bases from J; bases unmatched to any gene: 4. The CDR3 has 15 residues. Looked up from germline, CDR1 is SEHNR and CDR2 is FQNEAQ (reference sequence). As DNA, the CDR3 is TGTGCCAGCAGCTTAGGAACAGGGGGCTTTCAGCCCCAGCATTTT. Translated, it gives CASSLGTGGFQPQHF. The variable domain in full, with the rest retrieved from reference TRBV7-9 and TRBJ1-5, is DTGVSQNPRHKITKRGQNVTFRCDPISEHNRLYWYRQTLGQGPEFLTYFQNEAQLEKSRLLSDRFSAERPKGSFSTLEIQRTEQGDSAMYLCASSLGTGGFQPQHFGDGTRLSIL.

In DNA, the CDR3 is TGTGCCAGCAGCATACCGACAGGGCCTAGCTCCTACGAGCAGTACTTC. This sequence encodes CASSIPTGPSSYEQYF. The chain is built from TRBV5-4 and TRBJ2-7; the match to TRBD1 covers 7 bases. The CDR3 contains 16 residues. V was pared by 4 bases and J by 0 bases, with 10 bases of the junction left unmatched. Germline V gene sequence: CDR1 SGHNT, CDR2 YYREEE (reference sequence).

CDR3: CASSLLTDRSNEKLFF. The CDR3 DNA sequence: TGCGCCAGCAGCCTCCTTACGGACAGGAGTAATGAAAAACTGTTTTTT. J is TRBJ1-4 and V is TRBV4-1; 7 nucleotides agree with TRBD1. The CDR3 is made up of 16 amino acids. Germline CDR1 and CDR2: MGHRA and YSYEKL. J gave up 4 bases and V 4 bases, and 9 bases lay outside the gene matches.

This sequence joins TRBV6-5 and TRBJ2-2; D uncertain. The germline V and J ends were trimmed by 1 base and 5 bases, with 11 bases remaining between them. The CDR3 has 15 amino acids. The germline V gene has CDR1 MNHEY and CDR2 SVGAGI. CDR3 in amino acids: CASSYFGVGTGELFF. The CDR3 DNA reads TGTGCCAGCAGTTACTTTGGGGTGGGAACCGGGGAGCTGTTTTTT.

In nucleotides, the CDR3 is TGTGCCAGCACCGTTGGGGGTGGCTACGAGCAGTACTTC. It specifies CASTVGGGYEQYF. The rearrangement links TRBV5-4 to TRBJ2-7; D might be TRBD1 or TRBD2, each matching 5 bases. Germline V CDR1 and CDR2: SGHNT, YYREEE (reference sequence). The CDR3 loop spans 13 amino acids. V was clipped by 6 bases and J by 3 bases, with 13 bases between them.

This chain links TRBV6-1 with TRBJ1-2; D gene uncertain. Germline V lookup: CDR1 MNHNS, CDR2 SASEGT. This CDR3 contains 12 residues. V lost 4 bases, J lost 4 bases, and 7 bases lay in between. The CDR3 reads CASSGEGYGYTF. The CDR3 coding sequence is TGTGCCAGCAGTGGGGAGGGCTATGGCTACACCTTC.

The chain has TRBV7-3 and TRBJ2-1; perhaps D is TRBD1 or TRBD2 (6 bases each). V lost 2 bases, J lost 8 bases, and 16 bases lay in between. Germline values: CDR1 SGHTA, CDR2 FQGTGA. The length of the CDR3 is 15 residues. CDR3 loop: CASSLGGGVGYEQFF. CDR3 sequence (DNA): TGTGCCAGCAGCTTAGGAGGGGGTGTTGGGTATGAGCAGTTCTTC.

This rearrangement joins TRBV29-1 to TRBJ2-7; the D is unclear. Germline lookup yields CDR1 SQVTM and CDR2 ANQGSEA. The CDR3 sequence is 14 residues long. Trimming pared 5 bases from V and 4 bases from J, leaving 18 bases between. The CDR3 DNA reads as TGCAGCGTTCTCCTGGAAGCATTGGATTACGAGCAGTACTTC. This gives the protein CSVLLEALDYEQYF.

The chain is built from TRBV5-6 and TRBJ2-2, with 9 bases identical to TRBD1. With 3 bases clipped from V and 5 bases from J, the junction kept 8 bases outside the gene matches. The germline V gene encodes CDR1 SGHDT and CDR2 YYEEEE. The CDR3 runs 16 residues. The CDR3 DNA reads TGTGCCAGCAGCTCCAGTGGGACAGGGAGGACCGGGGAGCTGTTTTTT. Protein product: CASSSSGTGRTGELFF.

The chain carries TRBV27 and TRBJ1-3; a weak D match, TRBD1 (6 bases). The CDR3 extends over 15 amino acids. Germline V lookup: CDR1 MNHEY, CDR2 SMNVEV (reference sequence). The V end was cut by 3 bases, the J end by 9 bases, with 18 bases between. CDR3 nucleotides: TGTGCCAGCAGTTTCCCTCCGGACAGCGGAGCCACCATATATTTT. The encoded protein is CASSFPPDSGATIYF.

This clone occurred once. V gene TRBV4-3 combines with J gene TRBJ2-7; D call uncertain. The V and J ends lost 0 bases and 2 bases respectively, with 11 bases between them. Germline V CDR1 and CDR2: LGHNA, YSLEER. The CDR3 spans 15 residues. The DNA for the CDR3 is TGCGCCAGCAGCCAAGAGGCCAGCCACCCCTACGAGCAGTACTTC. Its protein product is CASSQEASHPYEQYF.